The rows below give T cell receptor beta chains drawn from one sample of a study of early T cells in non-severe SARS-CoV-2 infection. TCRdb called the 5' RACE reads again in MiXCR, with one record for every CDR3 protein. The data contain tens of thousands of distinct CDR3 sequences, roughly 6.2% of them singletons. The sample was whole blood, taken at baseline. The receptor source for this set is an adult who was a healthcare worker with PCR-confirmed SARS-CoV-2 infection or an uninfected control (not recorded which). Both conserved end residues are part of each CDR3.

v_gene: TRBV20-1; j_gene: TRBJ2-2; CDR3aa: CSARKSANTGELFF
v_gene: TRBV10-3; j_gene: TRBJ2-5; CDR3aa: CAISNSGRTQETQYF
v_gene: TRBV29-1; j_gene: TRBJ2-2; CDR3aa: CSVLTGGAGELFF
v_gene: TRBV6-4; j_gene: TRBJ2-3; CDR3aa: CASSEGSSTDTQYF
v_gene: TRBV10-1; j_gene: TRBJ2-7; CDR3aa: CANPSRTSGSSYEQYF
v_gene: TRBV7-2; j_gene: TRBJ2-2; CDR3aa: CASNAKTGDTGELFF
v_gene: TRBV28; j_gene: TRBJ2-1; CDR3aa: CASSLNPRLAGHNEQFF
v_gene: TRBV9; j_gene: TRBJ1-4; CDR3aa: CASNSGTGKEKLFF
v_gene: TRBV7-3; j_gene: TRBJ2-2; CDR3aa: CASSSSGTANTGELFF
v_gene: TRBV3-1; j_gene: TRBJ1-6; CDR3aa: CASSQARGPNSPLHF
v_gene: TRBV7-9; j_gene: TRBJ1-2; CDR3aa: CASSSGLLAGYTF
v_gene: TRBV27; j_gene: TRBJ2-7; CDR3aa: CASSRGQGAYEQYF
v_gene: TRBV4-1; j_gene: TRBJ2-3; CDR3aa: CASSQEDSPSADTQYF
v_gene: TRBV11-1; j_gene: TRBJ2-3; CDR3aa: CASSSYASDTQYF
v_gene: TRBV12-3/TRBV12-4; j_gene: TRBJ2-3; CDR3aa: CASSLGGQDTQYF
v_gene: TRBV6-2/TRBV6-3; j_gene: TRBJ1-2; CDR3aa: CASSFKWTAVWYGYTF
v_gene: TRBV7-6; j_gene: TRBJ2-1; CDR3aa: CASSLDLGLAGANSYNEQFF
v_gene: TRBV12-3/TRBV12-4; j_gene: TRBJ1-2; CDR3aa: CASSPGSSGYTF
v_gene: TRBV27; j_gene: TRBJ2-3; CDR3aa: CASSLIPTDTSDTQYF
v_gene: TRBV27; j_gene: TRBJ2-7; CDR3aa: CASSPTRLAGGYEQYF
v_gene: TRBV21-1; j_gene: TRBJ1-1; CDR3aa: CASSKVKPANTEAFF
v_gene: TRBV29-1; j_gene: TRBJ2-1; CDR3aa: CSVQGAGGQFF
v_gene: TRBV5-6; j_gene: TRBJ2-5; CDR3aa: CASRPGGSKETQYF
v_gene: TRBV28; j_gene: TRBJ1-1; CDR3aa: CASSTQVPEAFF
v_gene: TRBV19; j_gene: TRBJ2-1; CDR3aa: CASSADRLTNEQFF
v_gene: TRBV28; j_gene: TRBJ2-1; CDR3aa: CASSLGLSPHNEQFF
v_gene: TRBV20-1; j_gene: TRBJ2-5; CDR3aa: CSASYVSETQYF